The T cell receptor beta chain described here comes from a study of radiation and T cells in renal cell carcinoma. Regarding the study as a whole: Without pretreatment biopsies, baseline tumor clonotype presence was undetermined. Top tumor clonotypes rose in blood 2 weeks post-radiation, then contracted.

Time point noted: blood 4 weeks post-SBRT, at nephrectomy. Sample treatment: 15 Gy SBRT to primary tumor, nephrectomy 4 weeks later. Nephrectomy followed 15 Gy stereotactic body radiation by 4 weeks. Clear cell pathology was present in this patient's renal cell carcinoma. As regards this clone: Its antigen is undetermined.

Sequenced by immunoSEQ multiplex PCR; TCRdb stores in-frame clones only, minus some. There are 120,000 to 150,000 clones in the sample; approximately 86% occur only once, and less than 20% lies in the top ten. Germline V CDR1 and CDR2: SEHNR, FQNEAQ (reference sequence). V lost 2 bases, J lost 3 bases, and 8 bases lay in between. CDR3 length: 15 residues. This sequence joins TRBV7-9 and TRBJ2-6, with TRBD1 as a possible D gene (6 bases). The TCR comes from a woman aged 45-65 years with renal cell carcinoma. The sample in question was blood, obtained from a patient whose treatment included radiotherapy and nephrectomy. DNA for the CDR3: TGTGCCAGCAGCTTAAGGGGGATTGGGGCCAACGTCCTGACTTTC. This gives the protein CASSLRGIGANVLTF.